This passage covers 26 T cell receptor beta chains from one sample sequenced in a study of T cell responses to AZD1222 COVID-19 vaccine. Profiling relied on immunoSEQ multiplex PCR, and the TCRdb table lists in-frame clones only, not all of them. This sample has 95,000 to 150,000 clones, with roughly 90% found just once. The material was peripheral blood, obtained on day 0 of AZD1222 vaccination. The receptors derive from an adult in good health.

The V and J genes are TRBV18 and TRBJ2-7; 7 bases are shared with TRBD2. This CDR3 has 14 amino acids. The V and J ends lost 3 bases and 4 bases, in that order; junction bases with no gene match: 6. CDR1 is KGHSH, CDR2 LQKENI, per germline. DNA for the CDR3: TGTGCCAGCTCACCTCGGGACTACTTATACGAGCAGTACTTC. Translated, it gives CASSPRDYLYEQYF. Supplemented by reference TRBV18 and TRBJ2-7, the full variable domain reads NAGVMQNPRHLVRRRGQEARLRCSPMKGHSHVYWYRQLPEEGLKFMVYLQKENIIDESGMPKERFSAEFPKEGPSILRIQQVVRGDSAAYFCASSPRDYLYEQYFGPGTRLTVT.

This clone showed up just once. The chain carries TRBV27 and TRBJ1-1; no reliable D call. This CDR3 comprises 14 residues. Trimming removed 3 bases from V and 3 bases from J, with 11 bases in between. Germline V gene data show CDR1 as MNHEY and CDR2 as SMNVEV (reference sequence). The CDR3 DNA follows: TGTGCCAGCAGTTTTAGGGCCAGGTACACTGAAGCTTTCTTT. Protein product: CASSFRARYTEAFF.

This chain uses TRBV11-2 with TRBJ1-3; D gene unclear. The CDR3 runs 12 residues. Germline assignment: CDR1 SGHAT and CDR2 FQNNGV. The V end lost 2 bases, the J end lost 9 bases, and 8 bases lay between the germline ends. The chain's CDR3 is CASSLSLVTIYF. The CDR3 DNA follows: TGTGCCAGCAGCTTATCGCTTGTCACCATATATTTT.

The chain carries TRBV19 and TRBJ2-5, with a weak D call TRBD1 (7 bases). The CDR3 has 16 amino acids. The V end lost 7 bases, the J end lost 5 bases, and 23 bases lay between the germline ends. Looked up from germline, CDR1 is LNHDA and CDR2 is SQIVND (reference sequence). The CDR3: CASTAGGRGLGETQYF. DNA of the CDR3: TGTGCCAGTACCGCCGGGGGAAGGGGGCTCGGGGAGACCCAGTACTTC.

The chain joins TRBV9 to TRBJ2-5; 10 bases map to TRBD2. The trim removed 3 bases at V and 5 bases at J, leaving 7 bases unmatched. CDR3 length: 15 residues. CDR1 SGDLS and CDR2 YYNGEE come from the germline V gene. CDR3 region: CASSASGGDFETQYF. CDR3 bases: TGTGCCAGCAGCGCGAGCGGGGGGGATTTTGAGACCCAGTACTTC.

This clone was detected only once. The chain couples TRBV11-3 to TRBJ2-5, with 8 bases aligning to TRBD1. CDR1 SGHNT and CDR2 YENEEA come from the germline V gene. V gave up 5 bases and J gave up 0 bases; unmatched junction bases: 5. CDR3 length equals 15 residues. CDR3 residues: CASSRTGQNQETQYF. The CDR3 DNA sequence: TGTGCCAGCAGCCGGACAGGGCAAAACCAAGAGACCCAGTACTTC. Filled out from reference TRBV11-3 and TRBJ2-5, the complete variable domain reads EAGVVQSPRYKIIEKKQPVAFWCNPISGHNTLYWYLQNLGQGPELLIRYENEEAVDDSQLPKDRFSAERLKGVDSTLKIQPAELGDSAVYLCASSRTGQNQETQYFGPGTRLLVL.

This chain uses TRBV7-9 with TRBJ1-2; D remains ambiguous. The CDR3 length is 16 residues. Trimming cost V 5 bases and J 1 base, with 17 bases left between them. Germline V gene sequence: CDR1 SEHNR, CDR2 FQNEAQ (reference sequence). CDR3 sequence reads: CASSTTAGPNNYGYTF. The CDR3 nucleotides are TGTGCCAGCAGCACCACCGCAGGACCAAATAACTATGGCTACACCTTC.

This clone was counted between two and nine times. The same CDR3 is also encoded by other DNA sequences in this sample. CDR3 sequence (DNA): TGTGCCAGCAGTTTGTCAGGGGGCACCGGGGAGCTGTTTTTT. This sequence encodes CASSLSGGTGELFF. The V gene is TRBV27, the J gene TRBJ2-2; TRBD1 agrees at 7 bases. V lost 3 bases to trimming and J lost 4 bases; unmatched junction nucleotides: 2. In germline, CDR1 is MNHEY, CDR2 SMNVEV (reference sequence). CDR3 length: 14 residues.

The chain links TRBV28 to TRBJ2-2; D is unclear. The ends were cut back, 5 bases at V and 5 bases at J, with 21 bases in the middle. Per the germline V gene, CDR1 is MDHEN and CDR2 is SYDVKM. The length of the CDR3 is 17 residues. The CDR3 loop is CASSPPLRGAGTGELFF. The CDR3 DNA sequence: TGTGCCAGCAGTCCGCCCTTGAGAGGCGCCGGAACCGGGGAGCTGTTTTTT.

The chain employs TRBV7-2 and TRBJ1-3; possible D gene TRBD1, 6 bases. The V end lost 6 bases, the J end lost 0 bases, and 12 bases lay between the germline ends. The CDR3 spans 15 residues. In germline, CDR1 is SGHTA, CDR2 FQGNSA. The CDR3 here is CASRITGSSGNTIYF. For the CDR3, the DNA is TGTGCCAGCAGGATAACAGGGAGCTCTGGAAACACCATATATTTT. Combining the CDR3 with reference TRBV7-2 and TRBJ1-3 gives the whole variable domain GAGVSQSPSNKVTEKGKDVELRCDPISGHTALYWYRQSLGQGLEFLIYFQGNSAPDKSGLPSDRFSAERTGGSVSTLTIQRTQQEDSAVYLCASRITGSSGNTIYFGEGSWLTVV.

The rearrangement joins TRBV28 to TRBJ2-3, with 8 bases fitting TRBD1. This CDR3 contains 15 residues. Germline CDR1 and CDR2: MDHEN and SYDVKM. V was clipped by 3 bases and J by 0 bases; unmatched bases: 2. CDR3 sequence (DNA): TGTGCCAGCAGTTTGCGGACAGGGAGCACAGATACGCAGTATTTT. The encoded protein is CASSLRTGSTDTQYF.

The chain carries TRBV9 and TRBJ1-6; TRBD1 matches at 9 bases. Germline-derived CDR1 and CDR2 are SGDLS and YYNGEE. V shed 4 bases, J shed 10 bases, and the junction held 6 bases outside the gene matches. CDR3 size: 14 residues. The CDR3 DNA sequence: TGTGCCAGCAGCCGGGACAGGGTGGGATCACCCCTCCACTTT. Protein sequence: CASSRDRVGSPLHF.

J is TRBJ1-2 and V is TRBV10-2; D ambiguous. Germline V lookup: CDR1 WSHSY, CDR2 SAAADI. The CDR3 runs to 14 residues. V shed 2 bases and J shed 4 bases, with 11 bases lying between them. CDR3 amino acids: CASSEPAGSYGYTF. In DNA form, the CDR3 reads TGCGCCAGCAGTGAGCCTGCTGGGAGCTATGGCTACACCTTC.

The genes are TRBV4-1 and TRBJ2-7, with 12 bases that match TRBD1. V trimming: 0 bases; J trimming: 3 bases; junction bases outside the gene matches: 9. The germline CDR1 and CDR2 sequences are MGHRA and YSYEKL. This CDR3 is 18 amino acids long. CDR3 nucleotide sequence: TGCGCCAGCAGCCAAGATAGGGGACAGGGGGCGTCCAGCTACGAGCAGTACTTC. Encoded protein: CASSQDRGQGASSYEQYF.

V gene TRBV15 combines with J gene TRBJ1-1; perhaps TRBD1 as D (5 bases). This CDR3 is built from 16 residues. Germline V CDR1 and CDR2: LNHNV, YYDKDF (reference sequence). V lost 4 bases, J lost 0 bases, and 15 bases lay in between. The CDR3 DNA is TGTGCCACCAGCATGTCTACAGGTAGCATGAACACTGAAGCTTTCTTT. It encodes CATSMSTGSMNTEAFF.

The CDR3 nucleotides are TGTGCCAGCAGCATAGATACAGCGATGAACACTGAAGCTTTCTTT. It translates to CASSIDTAMNTEAFF. The genes are TRBV5-6 and TRBJ1-1, with D unclear. CDR3 length: 15 amino acids. V lost 4 bases to trimming and J lost 0 bases, with 13 bases between them. The V gene's germline CDR1 is SGHDT and CDR2 YYEEEE.

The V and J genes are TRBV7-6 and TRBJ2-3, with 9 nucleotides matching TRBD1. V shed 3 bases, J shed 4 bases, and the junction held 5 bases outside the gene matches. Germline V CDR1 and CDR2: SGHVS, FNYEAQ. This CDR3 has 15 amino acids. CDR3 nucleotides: TGTGCCAGCAGCTTGACAGGGGGGGAGGCAGATACGCAGTATTTT. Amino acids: CASSLTGGEADTQYF. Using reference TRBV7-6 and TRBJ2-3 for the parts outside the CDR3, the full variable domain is GAGVSQSPRYKVTKRGQDVALRCDPISGHVSLYWYRQALGQGPEFLTYFNYEAQQDKSGLPNDRFSAERPEGSISTLTIQRTEQRDSAMYRCASSLTGGEADTQYFGPGTRLTVL.

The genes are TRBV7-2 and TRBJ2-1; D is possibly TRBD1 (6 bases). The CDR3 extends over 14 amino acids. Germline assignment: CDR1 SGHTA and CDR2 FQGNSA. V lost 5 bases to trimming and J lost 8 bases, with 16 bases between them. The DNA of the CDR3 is TGTGCCAGCAGCCCTTACAGGGTAACCGATGAGCAGTTCTTC. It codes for CASSPYRVTDEQFF. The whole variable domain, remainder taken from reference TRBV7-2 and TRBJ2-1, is GAGVSQSPSNKVTEKGKDVELRCDPISGHTALYWYRQSLGQGLEFLIYFQGNSAPDKSGLPSDRFSAERTGGSVSTLTIQRTQQEDSAVYLCASSPYRVTDEQFFGPGTRLTVL.

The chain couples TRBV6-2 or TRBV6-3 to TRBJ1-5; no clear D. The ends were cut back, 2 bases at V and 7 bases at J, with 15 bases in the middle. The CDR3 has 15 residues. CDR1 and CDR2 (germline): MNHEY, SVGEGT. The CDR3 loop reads CASSYRTGNGQPQHF. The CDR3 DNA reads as TGTGCCAGCAGTTACCGTACGGGGAATGGACAGCCCCAGCATTTT.

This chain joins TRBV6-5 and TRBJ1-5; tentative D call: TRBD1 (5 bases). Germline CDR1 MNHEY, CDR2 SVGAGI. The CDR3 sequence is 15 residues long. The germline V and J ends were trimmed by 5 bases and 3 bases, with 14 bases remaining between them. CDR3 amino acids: CASSRDYGNNQPQHF. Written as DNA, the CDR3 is TGTGCCAGCAGTCGGGACTATGGGAACAATCAGCCCCAGCATTTT.

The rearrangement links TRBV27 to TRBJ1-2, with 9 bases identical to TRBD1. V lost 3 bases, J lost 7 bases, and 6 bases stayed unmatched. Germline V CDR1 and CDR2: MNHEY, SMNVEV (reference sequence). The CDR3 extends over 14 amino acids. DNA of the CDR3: TGTGCCAGCAGTTTGTCCGGGACAGGGTCTGGCTACACCTTC. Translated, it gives CASSLSGTGSGYTF.

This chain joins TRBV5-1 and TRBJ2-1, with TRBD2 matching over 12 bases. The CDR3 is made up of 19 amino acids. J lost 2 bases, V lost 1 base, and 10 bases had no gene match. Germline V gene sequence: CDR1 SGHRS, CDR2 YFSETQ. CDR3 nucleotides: TGCGCCAGCAGCTTGTCCCTAGCGGGGGGGCCTGTCCCCTACAATGAGCAGTTCTTC. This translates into CASSLSLAGGPVPYNEQFF.

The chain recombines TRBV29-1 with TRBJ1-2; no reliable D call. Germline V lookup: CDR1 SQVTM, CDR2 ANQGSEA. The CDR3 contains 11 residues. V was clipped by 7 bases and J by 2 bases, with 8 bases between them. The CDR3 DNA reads TGCAGCGCTCCTAAGAACTATGGCTACACCTTC. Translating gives CSAPKNYGYTF. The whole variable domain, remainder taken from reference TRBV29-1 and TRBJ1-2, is SAVISQKPSRDICQRGTSLTIQCQVDSQVTMMFWYRQQPGQSLTLIATANQGSEATYESGFVIDKFPISRPNLTFSTLTVSNMSPEDSSIYLCSAPKNYGYTFGSGTRLTVV.

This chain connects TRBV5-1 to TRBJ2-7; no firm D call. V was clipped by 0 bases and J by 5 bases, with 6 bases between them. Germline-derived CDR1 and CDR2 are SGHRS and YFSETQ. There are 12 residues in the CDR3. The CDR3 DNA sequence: TGCGCCAGCAGCTTGGTTCTTCACGAGCAGTACTTC. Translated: CASSLVLHEQYF.

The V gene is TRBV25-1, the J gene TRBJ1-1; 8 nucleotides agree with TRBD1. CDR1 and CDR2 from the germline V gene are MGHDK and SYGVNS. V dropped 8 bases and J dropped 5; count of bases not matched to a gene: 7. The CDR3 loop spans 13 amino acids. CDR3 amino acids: CASQRQGRTEAFF. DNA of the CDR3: TGTGCCAGCCAGCGACAGGGGCGGACTGAAGCTTTCTTT.

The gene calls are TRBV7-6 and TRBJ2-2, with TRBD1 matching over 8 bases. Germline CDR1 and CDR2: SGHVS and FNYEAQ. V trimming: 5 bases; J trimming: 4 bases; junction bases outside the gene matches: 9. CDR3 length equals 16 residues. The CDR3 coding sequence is TGTGCCAGCAGCCCAACGACAGGGGACGGCACCGGGGAGCTGTTTTTT. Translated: CASSPTTGDGTGELFF.